Sequencing of this T cell receptor (beta chain) was carried out in a study of glioma-infiltrating T cells after dendritic cell vaccination. Overall study: Monocyte-derived dendritic cells, cultured seven days with IL-4 and GM-CSF, were pulsed with autologous tumor lysate.

Sequenced by immunoSEQ multiplex PCR; TCRdb stores in-frame clones only, minus some. The table shows under 100,000 clones, with roughly 89% occurring only once. Study-level points and caveats: Few patients contributed both blood and tumor specimens.

The CDR3 totals 16 residues. V lost 2 bases, J lost 7 bases, and 8 bases stayed unmatched. CDR1 is ENHRY, CDR2 SYGVKD, per germline. Worth noting for this clone: Its cognate antigen is unknown.

This TCR derives from a human donor with glioblastoma. This rearrangement joins TRBV10-3 to TRBJ2-2, with TRBD1 matching over 9 bases. The sequencing here drew on blood, taken before dendritic cell vaccination. The CDR3, as DNA: TGTGCCATCAGTGAGGTTACAGGGGGCGCCGGCGGGGAGCTGTTTTTT. This encodes CAISEVTGGAGGELFF.